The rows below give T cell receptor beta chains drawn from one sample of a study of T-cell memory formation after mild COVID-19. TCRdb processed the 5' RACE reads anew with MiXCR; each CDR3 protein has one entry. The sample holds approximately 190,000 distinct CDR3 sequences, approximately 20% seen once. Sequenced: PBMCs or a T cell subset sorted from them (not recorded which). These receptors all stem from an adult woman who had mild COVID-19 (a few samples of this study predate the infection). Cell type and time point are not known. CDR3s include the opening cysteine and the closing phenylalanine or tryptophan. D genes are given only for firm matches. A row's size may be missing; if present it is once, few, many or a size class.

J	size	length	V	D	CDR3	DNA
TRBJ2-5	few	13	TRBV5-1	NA	CASSLSGPETQYF	TGCGCCAGCAGCTTGAGCGGGCCTGAGACCCAGTACTTC
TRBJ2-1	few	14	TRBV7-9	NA	CASYDQSSYNEQFF	TGTGCCAGCTATGACCAGAGCTCCTACAATGAGCAGTTCTTC
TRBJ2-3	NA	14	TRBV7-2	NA	CASSSDRSTDTQYF	TGTGCCAGCAGCTCCGACAGGAGCACAGATACGCAGTATTTT
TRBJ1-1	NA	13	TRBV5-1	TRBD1	CASSPDRGNEAFF	TGCGCCAGCAGCCCGGACAGGGGTAATGAAGCTTTCTTT
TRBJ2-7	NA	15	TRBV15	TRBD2	CATSSWTSGTYEQYF	TGTGCCACCAGCAGCTGGACTAGCGGGACCTACGAGCAGTACTTC
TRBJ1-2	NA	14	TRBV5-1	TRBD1	CASSPGTGGGGYTF	TGCGCCAGCAGTCCCGGGACAGGGGGCGGTGGCTACACCTTC
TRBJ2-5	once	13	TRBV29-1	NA	CSVRGSRGETQYF	TGCAGCGTCAGAGGGTCTCGAGGAGAGACCCAGTACTTC
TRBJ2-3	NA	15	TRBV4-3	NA	CASSQDRPAGDTQYF	TGCGCCAGCAGCCAAGATCGTCCAGCCGGAGATACGCAGTATTTT
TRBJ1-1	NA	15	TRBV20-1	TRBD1	CSARRQGGLNTEAFF	TGCAGTGCTCGCCGACAGGGAGGGTTGAACACTGAAGCTTTCTTT
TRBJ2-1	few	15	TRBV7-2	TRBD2	CASSPEGLANNEQFF	TGTGCCAGCAGCCCAGAGGGACTAGCCAACAATGAGCAGTTCTTC
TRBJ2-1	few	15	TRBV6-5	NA	CASTPQGGSGEEQFF	TGTGCCAGCACTCCCCAAGGGGGGTCGGGCGAGGAGCAGTTCTTC
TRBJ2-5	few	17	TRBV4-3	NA	CASSQLNTGPRMETQYF	TGCGCCAGCAGCCAATTGAATACGGGACCCCGAATGGAGACCCAGTACTTC
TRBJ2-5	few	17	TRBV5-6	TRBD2	CASSRTGLAGGQETQYF	TGTGCCAGCAGCCGTACCGGATTGGCGGGGGGACAAGAGACCCAGTACTTC
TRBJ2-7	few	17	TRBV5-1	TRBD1	CASSLGPTGGKAYEQYF	TGCGCCAGCAGCTTGGGGCCGACAGGGGGCAAAGCGTACGAGCAGTACTTC
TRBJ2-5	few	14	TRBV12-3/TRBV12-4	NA	CASSSNRDGETQYF	TGTGCCAGCAGTTCCAACAGGGACGGAGAGACCCAGTACTTC
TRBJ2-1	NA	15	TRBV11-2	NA	CASSLRESSGNEQFF	TGTGCCAGCAGCTTAAGGGAGAGTTCGGGGAATGAGCAGTTCTTC
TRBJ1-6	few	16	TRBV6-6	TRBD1	CASSPRTGNYNSPLHF	TGTGCCAGCAGTCCACGGACAGGGAACTATAATTCACCCCTCCACTTT
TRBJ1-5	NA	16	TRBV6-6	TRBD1	CASSWTGLNSNQPQHF	TGTGCCAGCAGTTGGACAGGGCTCAATAGCAATCAGCCCCAGCATTTT
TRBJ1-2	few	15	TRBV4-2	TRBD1	CASSQVTGYSKGYTF	TGTGCCAGCAGCCAGGTGACAGGGTATTCTAAAGGCTACACCTTC
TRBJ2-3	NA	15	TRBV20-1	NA	CSAIPNRGATDTQYF	TGCAGTGCCATCCCGAATCGCGGGGCCACAGATACGCAGTATTTT
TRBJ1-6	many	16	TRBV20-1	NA	CSARAGGVSYNSPLHF	TGCAGTGCTAGAGCGGGGGGCGTATCCTATAATTCACCCCTCCACTTT
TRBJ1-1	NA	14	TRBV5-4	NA	CASSVPGVNTEAFF	TGTGCCAGCAGCGTCCCCGGGGTGAACACTGAAGCTTTCTTT
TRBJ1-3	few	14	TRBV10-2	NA	CASSDWISGNTIYF	TGCGCCAGCAGTGACTGGATAAGTGGAAACACCATATATTTT
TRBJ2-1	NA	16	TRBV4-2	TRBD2	CASSLDRAGAFNEQFF	TGTGCCAGCAGCCTGGACCGAGCGGGAGCTTTCAATGAGCAGTTCTTC
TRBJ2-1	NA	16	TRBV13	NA	CASSSTGGTLYNEQFF	TGTGCCAGCAGCTCGACCGGTGGCACCTTATACAATGAGCAGTTCTTC
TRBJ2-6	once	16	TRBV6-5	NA	CASSYSGAPGANVLTF	TGTGCCAGCAGTTATTCGGGGGCGCCTGGGGCCAACGTCCTGACTTTC
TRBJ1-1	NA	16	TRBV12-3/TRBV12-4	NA	CASSLDRPIENTEAFF	TGTGCCAGCAGTTTAGACAGGCCCATAGAGAACACTGAAGCTTTCTTT
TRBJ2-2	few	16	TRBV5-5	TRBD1	CASSSWTGANTGELFF	TGTGCCAGCAGCTCGTGGACAGGCGCGAACACCGGGGAGCTGTTTTTT
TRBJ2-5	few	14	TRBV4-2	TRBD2	CASSQEGRGETQYF	TGTGCCAGCAGCCAAGAAGGGAGGGGAGAGACCCAGTACTTC
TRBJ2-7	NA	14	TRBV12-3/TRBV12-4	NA	CASSIRTGRDEQYF	TGTGCCAGCAGTATACGGACAGGGAGGGACGAGCAGTACTTC
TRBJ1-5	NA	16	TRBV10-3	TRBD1	CAISDWDRGSGQPQHF	TGTGCCATCAGTGACTGGGACAGGGGATCCGGTCAGCCCCAGCATTTT
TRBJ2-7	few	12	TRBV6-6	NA	CASSLSWDEQYF	TGTGCCAGCAGCCTATCATGGGACGAGCAGTACTTC
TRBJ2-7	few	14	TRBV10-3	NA	CAISSDLGSYEQYF	TGTGCCATCAGTTCGGACTTAGGCTCCTACGAGCAGTACTTC
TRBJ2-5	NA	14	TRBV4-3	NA	CASSQDMVGETQYF	TGCGCCAGCAGCCAAGATATGGTGGGGGAGACCCAGTACTTC
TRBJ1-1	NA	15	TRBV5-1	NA	CASSLAPGTNTEAFF	TGCGCCAGCAGCTTGGCCCCAGGGACGAACACTGAAGCTTTCTTT
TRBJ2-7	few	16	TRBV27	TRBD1	CASRRTDGTGTYEQYF	TGTGCCAGCAGAAGAACCGACGGGACAGGTACCTACGAGCAGTACTTC
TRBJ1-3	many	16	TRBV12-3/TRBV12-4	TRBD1	CASSRRQGVAGNTIYF	TGTGCCAGCAGCCGCAGACAGGGCGTAGCTGGAAACACCATATATTTT
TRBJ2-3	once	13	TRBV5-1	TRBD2	CASAGGDTDTQYF	TGCGCCAGCGCCGGGGGGGACACAGATACGCAGTATTTT
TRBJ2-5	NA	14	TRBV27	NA	CASSFGLVGETQYF	TGTGCCAGCAGTTTTGGGCTAGTTGGGGAGACCCAGTACTTC